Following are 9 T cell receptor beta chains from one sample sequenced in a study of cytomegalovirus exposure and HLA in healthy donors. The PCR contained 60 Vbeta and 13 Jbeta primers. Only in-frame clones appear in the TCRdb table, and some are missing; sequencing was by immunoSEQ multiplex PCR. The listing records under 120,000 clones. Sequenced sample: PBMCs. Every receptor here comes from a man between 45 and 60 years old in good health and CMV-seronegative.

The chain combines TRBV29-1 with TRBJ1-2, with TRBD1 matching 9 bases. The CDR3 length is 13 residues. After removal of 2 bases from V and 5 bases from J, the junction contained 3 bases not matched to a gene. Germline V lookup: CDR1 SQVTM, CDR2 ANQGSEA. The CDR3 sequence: CSVEMGTGYGYTF. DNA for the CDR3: TGCAGCGTTGAAATGGGGACAGGGTATGGCTACACCTTC.

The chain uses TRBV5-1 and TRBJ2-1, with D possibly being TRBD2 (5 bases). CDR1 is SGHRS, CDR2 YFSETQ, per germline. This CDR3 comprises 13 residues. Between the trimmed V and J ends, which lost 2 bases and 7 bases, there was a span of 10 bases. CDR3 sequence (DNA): TGCGCCAGCAGCTTCGGCCGGGGTAATGAGCAGTTCTTC. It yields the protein CASSFGRGNEQFF.

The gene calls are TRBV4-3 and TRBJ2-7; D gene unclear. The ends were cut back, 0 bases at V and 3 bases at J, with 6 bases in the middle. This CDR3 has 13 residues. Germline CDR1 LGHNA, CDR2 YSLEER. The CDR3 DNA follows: TGCGCCAGCAGCCAAGATGCGAACTACGAGCAGTACTTC. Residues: CASSQDANYEQYF.

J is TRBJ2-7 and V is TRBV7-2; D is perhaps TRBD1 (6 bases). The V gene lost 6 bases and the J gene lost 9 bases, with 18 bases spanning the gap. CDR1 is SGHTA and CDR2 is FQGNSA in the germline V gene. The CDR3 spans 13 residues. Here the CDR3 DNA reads TGTGCCAGCAGTTACGGACAGCTACGGGGGCAGTACTTC. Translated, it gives CASSYGQLRGQYF.

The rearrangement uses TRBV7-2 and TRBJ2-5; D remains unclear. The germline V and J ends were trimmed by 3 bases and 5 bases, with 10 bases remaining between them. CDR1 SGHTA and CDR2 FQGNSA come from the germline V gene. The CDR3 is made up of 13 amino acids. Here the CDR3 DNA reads TGTGCCAGCAGCTTCTCCCCCCGGGAGACCCAGTACTTC. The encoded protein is CASSFSPRETQYF.

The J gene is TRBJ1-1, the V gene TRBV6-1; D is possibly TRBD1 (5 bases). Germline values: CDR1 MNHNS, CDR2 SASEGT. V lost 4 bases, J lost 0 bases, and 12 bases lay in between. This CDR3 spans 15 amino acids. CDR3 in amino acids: CASSASPRVNTEAFF. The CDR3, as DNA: TGTGCCAGCAGTGCTTCCCCCAGGGTGAACACTGAAGCTTTCTTT.

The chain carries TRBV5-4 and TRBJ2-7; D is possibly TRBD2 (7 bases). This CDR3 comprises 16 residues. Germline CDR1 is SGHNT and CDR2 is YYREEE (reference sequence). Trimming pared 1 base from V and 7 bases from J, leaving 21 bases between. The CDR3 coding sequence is TGTGCCAGCAGCTTGTTGGCCGGGGGGCAATCGGGGGAGCAGTACTTC. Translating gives CASSLLAGGQSGEQYF. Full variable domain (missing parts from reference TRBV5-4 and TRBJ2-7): ETGVTQSPTHLIKTRGQQVTLRCSSQSGHNTVSWYQQALGQGPQFIFQYYREEENGRGNFPPRFSGLQFPNYSSELNVNALELDDSALYLCASSLLAGGQSGEQYFGPGTRLTVT.

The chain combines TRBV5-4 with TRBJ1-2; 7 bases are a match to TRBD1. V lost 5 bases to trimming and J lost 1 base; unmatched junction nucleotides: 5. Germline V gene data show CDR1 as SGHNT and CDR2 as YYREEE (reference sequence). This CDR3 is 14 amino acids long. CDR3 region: CASRPGTDNYGYTF. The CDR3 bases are TGTGCCAGCAGGCCCGGGACAGATAACTATGGCTACACCTTC.

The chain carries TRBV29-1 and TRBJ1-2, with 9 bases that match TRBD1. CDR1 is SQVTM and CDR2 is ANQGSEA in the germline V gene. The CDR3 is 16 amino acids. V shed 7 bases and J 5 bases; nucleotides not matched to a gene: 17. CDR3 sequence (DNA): TGCAGCGCCCTGCCCCCTCCGGGACAGGGAGTGTATGGCTACACCTTC. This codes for CSALPPPGQGVYGYTF.